This record covers a single T cell receptor beta chain. Indicated treatment: randomized to nivolumab then ipilimumab (arm A) or the reverse (arm B). None of the patients previously received DNA-damaging chemotherapy. These data come from a study of sequential checkpoint blockade in melanoma. Trimming stripped 11 bases from V and 2 bases from J, with 16 bases between. CDR1 and CDR2 from the germline V gene are ENHRY and SYGVKD. The CDR3 has 14 amino acids. Profiling relied on immunoSEQ multiplex PCR, and the TCRdb table lists in-frame clones only, not all of them. The table records about 40,000 clones, about nine tenths of them present only once.

The sequencing here drew on CD8+ T cells sorted from blood (inferred from file names), taken from a patient given nivolumab and ipilimumab in sequence. The V gene is TRBV10-3, the J gene TRBJ2-1, with D uncertain. The receptor comes from a human donor with melanoma. The CDR3, as DNA: TGTGCCTTCTCAGTGGAGTACCCCTACAATGAGCAGTTCTTC. Translated, it gives CAFSVEYPYNEQFF.